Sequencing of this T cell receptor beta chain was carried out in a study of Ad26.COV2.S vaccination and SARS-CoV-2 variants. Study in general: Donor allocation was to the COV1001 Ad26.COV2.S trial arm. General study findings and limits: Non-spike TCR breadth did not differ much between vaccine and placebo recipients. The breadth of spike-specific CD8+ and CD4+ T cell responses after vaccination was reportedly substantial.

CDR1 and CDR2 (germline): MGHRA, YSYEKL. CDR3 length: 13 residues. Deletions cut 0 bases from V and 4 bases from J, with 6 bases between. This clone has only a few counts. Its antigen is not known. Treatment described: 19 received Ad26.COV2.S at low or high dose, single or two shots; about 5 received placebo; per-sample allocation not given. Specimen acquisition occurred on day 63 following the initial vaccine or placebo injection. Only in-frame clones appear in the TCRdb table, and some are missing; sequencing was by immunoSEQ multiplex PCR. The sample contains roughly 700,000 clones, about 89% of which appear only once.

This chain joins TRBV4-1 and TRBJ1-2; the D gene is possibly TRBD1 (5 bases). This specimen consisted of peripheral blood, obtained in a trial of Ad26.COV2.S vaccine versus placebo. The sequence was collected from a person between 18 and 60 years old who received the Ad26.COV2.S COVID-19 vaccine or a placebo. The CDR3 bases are TGCGCCAGCAGCCAAGACGGGACCTATGGCTACACCTTC. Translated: CASSQDGTYGYTF.